Shown below are 5 T cell receptor beta chains from a single sample sequenced in a study of vaccination and CD4 T cells after COVID-19. Their antigens remain unidentified. Treatment: roughly 11-day PBMC culture with coronavirus spike peptide pools or control peptides (ViraFEST assay). An Oncomine TCR Beta short-read assay was used to sequence the DNA from cultured CD4+ T cells. TCRdb re-derived calls from the PCR reads in MiXCR, one entry per CDR3 protein. The sample comprises 13,000 or so distinct CDR3 sequences, around 45% of which are singletons, and roughly 10% rests with the top ten. This material consisted of CD4+ T cells from blood, cultured in vitro, taken after SARS-CoV-2 vaccination. These TCRs come from a human donor who had recovered from COVID-19.

V is TRBV27 and J is TRBJ2-7; 8 bases align to TRBD1. This CDR3 has 14 residues. V lost 7 bases to trimming and J lost 0 bases; unmatched junction nucleotides: 5. The germline V gene encodes CDR1 MNHEY and CDR2 SMNVEV (reference sequence). CDR3 protein: CASKDRGYSYEQYF. The DNA of the CDR3 is TGTGCCAGCAAAGACAGGGGCTACTCCTACGAGCAGTACTTC.

V and J are TRBV9 and TRBJ1-1; D is perhaps TRBD1 (6 bases). The CDR3 is made up of 16 amino acids. The V gene lost 4 bases and the J gene lost 5 bases, with 21 bases spanning the gap. In germline, CDR1 is SGDLS, CDR2 YYNGEE. Here the CDR3 DNA reads TGTGCCAGCAGCAGACCCCGAGGGGGACAAGAGACTGAAGCTTTCTTT. It encodes CASSRPRGGQETEAFF. Drawing the rest from reference TRBV9 and TRBJ1-1, the complete variable domain is DSGVTQTPKHLITATGQRVTLRCSPRSGDLSVYWYQQSLDQGLQFLIQYYNGEERAKGNILERFSAQQFPDLHSELNLSSLELGDSALYFCASSRPRGGQETEAFFGQGTRLTVV.

The chain links TRBV11-2 to TRBJ1-1; D remains ambiguous. The germline CDR1 and CDR2 sequences are SGHAT and FQNNGV. Trimming pared 3 bases from V and 3 bases from J, leaving 11 bases between. The CDR3 spans 14 residues. In nucleotides, the CDR3 is TGTGCCAGCAGCTTGGCCAGGAAGGACACTGAAGCTTTCTTT. It is translated as CASSLARKDTEAFF. The whole variable domain, filled in from reference TRBV11-2 and TRBJ1-1, reads EAGVAQSPRYKIIEKRQSVAFWCNPISGHATLYWYQQILGQGPKLLIQFQNNGVVDDSQLPKDRFSAERLKGVDSTLKIQPAKLEDSAVYLCASSLARKDTEAFFGQGTRLTVV.

This chain links TRBV20-1 with TRBJ2-2; D gene unclear. Trimming left V 3 bases short and J 6 bases short, with 17 bases between. Germline CDR1 and CDR2: DFQATT and SNEGSKA (reference sequence). The CDR3 is 15 residues long. The CDR3 region has the DNA TGCAGTGCTAGTGACCCGGGTGAGCGTCCCGGGGAGCTGTTTTTT. Encoded protein: CSASDPGERPGELFF.

The chain is built from TRBV7-3 and TRBJ1-1; D is perhaps TRBD1 (5 bases). Germline CDR1 is SGHTA and CDR2 is FQGTGA. This CDR3 comprises 13 residues. V gave up 4 bases and J gave up 2 bases, with 8 bases separating them. The DNA for the CDR3 is TGTGCCAGCAGCTATCAGGGTAACACTGAAGCTTTCTTT. This gives the protein CASSYQGNTEAFF.